These 23 T cell receptor beta chains were all obtained from the same sample, sequenced in a study of shared clonotypes between healthy human individuals. The assay was immunoSEQ multiplex PCR, and TCRdb's table has in-frame clones only and misses some. The sample has some 1.5 million clones; approximately 96% are singletons. Sample: naive CD4+ T cells sorted from blood. Subset in this sample: CD45RA+ positively selected. The source is a man aged 30 to 45 in good health.

The gene calls are TRBV9 and TRBJ2-1; D ambiguous. Germline CDR1 is SGDLS and CDR2 is YYNGEE. Trimming shortened V by 1 base and J by 5 bases, and 13 bases separated the two germline ends. This CDR3 is built from 15 residues. The CDR3 is CASSVNGIYHNEQFF. The CDR3 nucleotides are TGTGCCAGCAGCGTAAACGGAATCTATCACAATGAGCAGTTCTTC.

The V gene is TRBV2, the J gene TRBJ1-4; 8 bases align to TRBD1. This CDR3 contains 12 residues. Trimming cost V 8 bases and J 8 bases; bases outside gene matches: 4. Germline V gives CDR1 SNHLY, CDR2 FYNNEI. The CDR3 nucleotides read TGTGCCAGCGGACAGGGTCGCGAAAAACTGTTTTTT. Its protein is CASGQGREKLFF.

This rearrangement joins TRBV19 to TRBJ1-1; D gene ambiguous. Germline V gives CDR1 LNHDA, CDR2 SQIVND (reference sequence). CDR3 length: 15 residues. Trimming removed 3 bases at V and 1 base at J, with 12 bases between. The CDR3 DNA sequence: TGTGCCAGTAGTATCGGGATTGCTGAGAACACTGAAGCTTTCTTT. Translation: CASSIGIAENTEAFF.

V and J are TRBV5-1 and TRBJ1-1; D not certain. CDR3 length: 13 amino acids. Trimming took off 4 bases at V and 0 bases at J, with 7 bases between the two ends. Germline CDR1 reads SGHRS; CDR2 reads YFSETQ. The CDR3 region is CASSPRLNTEAFF. In DNA, the CDR3 is TGCGCCAGCAGCCCCCGTCTGAACACTGAAGCTTTCTTT. Complete variable domain (other parts from reference TRBV5-1 and TRBJ1-1): KAGVTQTPRYLIKTRGQQVTLSCSPISGHRSVSWYQQTPGQGLQFLFEYFSETQRNKGNFPGRFSGRQFSNSRSEMNVSTLELGDSALYLCASSPRLNTEAFFGQGTRLTVV.

The chain employs TRBV5-1 and TRBJ1-1, with D perhaps TRBD1 (5 bases). V was cut by 1 base and J by 4 bases, with 14 bases left in between. Germline CDR1 reads SGHRS; CDR2 reads YFSETQ. The CDR3 spans 15 residues. This CDR3 is CASSLLQVVTTEAFF. In DNA form, the CDR3 reads TGCGCCAGCAGCTTGTTACAGGTGGTGACCACTGAAGCTTTCTTT.

The chain links TRBV5-1 to TRBJ2-7, with D unclear. V was clipped by 0 bases and J by 2 bases, with 12 bases between them. The CDR3 runs 15 residues. Germline V CDR1 and CDR2: SGHRS, YFSETQ. The CDR3 region is CASSLDTALPYEQYF. CDR3 nucleotide sequence: TGCGCCAGCAGCTTGGATACAGCCCTTCCCTACGAGCAGTACTTC.

The gene calls are TRBV28 and TRBJ2-7; D possibly corresponds to TRBD2 (5 bases). V was shortened by 2 bases and J by 9 bases, with 11 bases between the two germline ends. Looked up from germline, CDR1 is MDHEN and CDR2 is SYDVKM. The CDR3 extends over 12 amino acids. The CDR3 here is CASSLGSGRQYF. The CDR3 DNA reads TGTGCCAGCAGTTTAGGCAGCGGCAGGCAGTACTTC.

As for this clone: At one end the junction does not follow the germline gene, possibly because of a read error. The V and J genes are TRBV7-3 and TRBJ2-1; D is perhaps TRBD1 (6 bases). In germline, CDR1 is SGHTA, CDR2 FQGTGA. The CDR3 runs 12 residues. The CDR3 region is CASSVTGSGQFF. The CDR3 region has the DNA TGTGCCAGCAGCGTAACAGGGAGCGGGCAGTTCTTC.

In its sample, this clone was seen once. The chain employs TRBV14 and TRBJ2-7, with D maybe TRBD2 (6 bases). CDR1 is SGHDN, CDR2 FVKESK, per germline. CDR3 size: 14 residues. Trimming cost V 3 bases and J 7 bases, with 16 bases left between them. CDR3 coding DNA: TGTGCCAGCAGCCAGTACGGGAGTCTGGGTGAGCAGTACTTC. Its protein product is CASSQYGSLGEQYF.

The chain has TRBV5-1 and TRBJ2-6; no definite D call. Trimming removed 4 bases at V and 0 bases at J, with 5 bases between. The CDR3 covers 14 residues. The germline gives CDR1 SGHRS, CDR2 YFSETQ. CDR3 residues: CASSQDSGANVLTF. The CDR3 bases are TGCGCCAGCAGCCAGGACTCTGGGGCCAACGTCCTGACTTTC.

The chain combines TRBV19 with TRBJ2-3; no firm D call. CDR1 and CDR2 (germline): LNHDA, SQIVND (reference sequence). CDR3 length: 11 residues. Trimming left V 3 bases short and J 8 bases short, with 6 bases between. The CDR3 reads CASSISSTQYF. The CDR3 DNA follows: TGTGCCAGTAGTATTTCTAGTACGCAGTATTTT.

The chain uses TRBV25-1 and TRBJ2-3; no definite D call. The germline CDR1 and CDR2 sequences are MGHDK and SYGVNS. The CDR3 covers 12 residues. V was clipped by 3 bases and J by 10 bases, with 11 bases between them. CDR3 protein: CASSDPALAQYF. The CDR3, as DNA: TGTGCCAGCAGTGATCCTGCGTTAGCGCAGTATTTT. The entire variable domain, with the rest obtained from reference TRBV25-1 and TRBJ2-3, is as follows: EADIYQTPRYLVIGTGKKITLECSQTMGHDKMYWYQQDPGMELHLIHYSYGVNSTEKGDLSSESTVSRIRTEHFPLTLESARPSHTSQYLCASSDPALAQYFGPGTRLTVL.

J is TRBJ2-5 and V is TRBV5-1; no definite D call. The CDR3 runs 17 residues. Trimming left V 1 base short and J 5 bases short, with 21 bases between. Germline values: CDR1 SGHRS, CDR2 YFSETQ. The CDR3 protein is CASSLLGTRITQETQYF. The CDR3 DNA sequence: TGCGCCAGCAGCTTGTTGGGCACGCGCATCACCCAGGAGACCCAGTACTTC.

This clone has just one count. The V gene is TRBV9, the J gene TRBJ2-1; D is unresolved. Germline CDR1 reads SGDLS; CDR2 reads YYNGEE. This CDR3 spans 15 amino acids. Trimming pared 0 bases from V and 1 base from J, leaving 8 bases between. The CDR3 is CASSVADPSYNEQFF. The CDR3 nucleotides read TGTGCCAGCAGCGTAGCAGACCCGTCCTACAATGAGCAGTTCTTC.

The rearrangement links TRBV6-5 to TRBJ1-1; D remains unclear. The CDR3 is made up of 14 amino acids. V lost 8 bases and J 0 bases, leaving 13 bases between the germline ends. CDR1 and CDR2 (germline): MNHEY, SVGAGI. In nucleotides, the CDR3 is TGTGCCAGCCGGCGAGGGCGAATGAACACTGAAGCTTTCTTT. Protein product: CASRRGRMNTEAFF.

The chain couples TRBV5-4 to TRBJ2-2; tentatively, D is TRBD1 or TRBD2 (5 bases each). V gave up 4 bases and J gave up 3 bases, with 16 bases separating them. The germline CDR1 and CDR2 sequences are SGHNT and YYREEE (reference sequence). The CDR3 runs 16 residues. CDR3: CASSPRPGTDTGELFF. In DNA, the CDR3 is TGTGCCAGCAGCCCCCGGCCAGGGACGGACACCGGGGAGCTGTTTTTT.

The chain carries TRBV10-3 and TRBJ2-7, with 11 bases matching TRBD1. The V segment lost 3 bases and the J segment 3 bases; nucleotides outside the gene matches: 1. The CDR3 covers 14 residues. Germline values: CDR1 ENHRY, CDR2 SYGVKD. Here the CDR3 reads CAISEGTGGYEQYF. As DNA, the CDR3 is TGTGCCATCAGTGAAGGGACAGGGGGCTACGAGCAGTACTTC.

This clone was seen once. The rearrangement joins TRBV15 to TRBJ2-7, with 13 bases matching TRBD2. V gave up 2 bases and J gave up 7 bases; unmatched junction bases: 11. Germline V CDR1 and CDR2: LNHNV, YYDKDF (reference sequence). This CDR3 region has 17 residues. The CDR3 DNA reads as TGTGCCACCAGCAGATACAACGGACTAGCGGGAGTAGGGGAGCAGTACTTC. Translating it yields CATSRYNGLAGVGEQYF.

This chain links TRBV19 with TRBJ2-3, with 12 bases aligning to TRBD1. Germline-derived CDR1 and CDR2 are LNHDA and SQIVND (reference sequence). The trim removed 9 bases at V and 4 bases at J, leaving 5 bases unmatched. The CDR3 loop spans 14 amino acids. The CDR3 protein is CASTGTGGPDTQYF. The CDR3 DNA reads as TGTGCCAGCACCGGGACAGGGGGCCCAGATACGCAGTATTTT.

This chain links TRBV5-1 with TRBJ1-1; TRBD1 agrees at 7 bases. From germline, CDR1 is SGHRS and CDR2 YFSETQ. CDR3 length equals 14 residues. V trimming: 1 base; J trimming: 3 bases; junction bases outside the gene matches: 3. The CDR3 DNA follows: TGCGCCAGCAGCTTGCCAGGGGGGGACACTGAAGCTTTCTTT. This gives the protein CASSLPGGDTEAFF. The full variable domain, completed using reference TRBV5-1 and TRBJ1-1, is KAGVTQTPRYLIKTRGQQVTLSCSPISGHRSVSWYQQTPGQGLQFLFEYFSETQRNKGNFPGRFSGRQFSNSRSEMNVSTLELGDSALYLCASSLPGGDTEAFFGQGTRLTVV.

The J gene is TRBJ2-7, the V gene TRBV5-1; 9 positions agree with TRBD1. From germline, CDR1 is SGHRS and CDR2 YFSETQ. The CDR3 sequence is 15 residues long. V lost 1 base and J lost 4; bases outside the gene matches: 6. The DNA of the CDR3 is TGCGCCAGCAGCTTGTTCGGGGACAGGGAATACGAGCAGTACTTC. Amino acids: CASSLFGDREYEQYF.

V and J are TRBV5-1 and TRBJ2-2; TRBD2 might be the D (5 bases). CDR1 and CDR2 from the germline V gene are SGHRS and YFSETQ. V lost 1 base to trimming and J lost 4 bases, with 8 bases between them. The CDR3 spans 14 residues. The CDR3 sequence: CASSLWEPTGELFF. Written as DNA, the CDR3 is TGCGCCAGCAGCTTGTGGGAGCCCACCGGGGAGCTGTTTTTT.

The rearrangement links TRBV5-5 to TRBJ1-4, with TRBD1 identical over 7 bases. Trimming cost V 4 bases and J 3 bases; bases outside gene matches: 15. CDR3 length equals 18 residues. Looked up from germline, CDR1 is SGHKS and CDR2 is YYEKEE (reference sequence). CDR3 region: CASSPQPTGLVSNEKLFF. The CDR3 region has the DNA TGTGCCAGCAGCCCTCAACCGACAGGGTTAGTCTCTAATGAAAAACTGTTTTTT.